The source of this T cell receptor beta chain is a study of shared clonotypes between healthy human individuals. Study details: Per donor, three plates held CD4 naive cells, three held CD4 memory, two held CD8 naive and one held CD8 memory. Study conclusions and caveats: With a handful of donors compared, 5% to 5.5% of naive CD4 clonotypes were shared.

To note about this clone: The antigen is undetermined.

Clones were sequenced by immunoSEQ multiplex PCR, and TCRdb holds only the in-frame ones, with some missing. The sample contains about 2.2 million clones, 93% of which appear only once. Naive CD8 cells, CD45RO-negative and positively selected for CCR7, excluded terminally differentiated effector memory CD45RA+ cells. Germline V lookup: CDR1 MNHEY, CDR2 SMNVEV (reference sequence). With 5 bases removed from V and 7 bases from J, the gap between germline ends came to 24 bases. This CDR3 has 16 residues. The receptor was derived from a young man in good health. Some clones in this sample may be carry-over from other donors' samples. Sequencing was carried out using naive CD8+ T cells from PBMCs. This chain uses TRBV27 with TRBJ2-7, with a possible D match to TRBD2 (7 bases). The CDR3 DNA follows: TGTGCCAGCAGTACCCCTTGGGGGGGCACCGTGGGAGAGCAGTACTTC. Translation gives CASSTPWGGTVGEQYF.